The clone carrying this T cell receptor (beta chain) has more than one count but fewer than ten. Antigen unknown. Sorting of CD4+ naive, central memory, regulatory and stem cell-like memory cells was performed via CD45RO/CCR7/CD25/CD127/CD95/CD27. Once sorted, every population was more than 98% pure. These data are taken from a study of beta chain features in type 1 diabetes. Study details: Sorted cells examined across all samples numbered around 100 million.

CDR3 length: 13 residues. The germline V and J ends were trimmed by 6 bases and 6 bases, with 11 bases remaining between them. CDR1 and CDR2 (germline): SGHTA, FQGNSA. Whole-study results and caveats: More deletions and fewer insertions at VDJ junctions were found in patients with type 1 diabetes. TCRB CDR3 length was moderately but significantly reduced in all four CD4+ subsets of Type 1 diabetes patients.

Expressed TCRB transcripts were sequenced because the entire RNA isolate underwent reverse transcription. Clones were sequenced by immunoSEQ multiplex PCR, and TCRdb holds only the in-frame ones, with some missing. This repertoire shows around 710,000 clones, around 11% found once; its top ten account for around 0.12%. Sequenced sample: naive CD4+ T cells from blood. The sequence was obtained from a man aged 30-40 years with type 1 diabetes. V usage is TRBV7-2 and J usage is TRBJ2-2; D not resolved. CDR3 nucleotides: TGTGCCAGCAGACGGAGTAGTTCCGGGGAGCTGTTTTTT. The encoded protein is CASRRSSSGELFF.